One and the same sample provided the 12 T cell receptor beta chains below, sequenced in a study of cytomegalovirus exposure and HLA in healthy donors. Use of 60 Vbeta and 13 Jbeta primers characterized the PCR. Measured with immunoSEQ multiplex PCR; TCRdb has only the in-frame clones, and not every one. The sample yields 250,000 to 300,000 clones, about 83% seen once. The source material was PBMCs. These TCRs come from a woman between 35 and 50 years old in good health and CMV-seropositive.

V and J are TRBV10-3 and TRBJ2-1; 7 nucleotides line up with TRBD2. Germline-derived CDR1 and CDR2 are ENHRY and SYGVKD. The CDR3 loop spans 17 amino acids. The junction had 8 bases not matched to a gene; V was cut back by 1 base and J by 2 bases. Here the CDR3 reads CAISEFLGGGAYNEQFF. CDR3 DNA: TGTGCCATCAGTGAGTTTCTCGGGGGAGGGGCCTACAATGAGCAGTTCTTC.

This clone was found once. The CDR3 sequence: CASSLGRGGGEKLFF. The CDR3 region has the DNA TGTGCCAGCAGCCTAGGGCGTGGGGGAGGCGAAAAACTGTTTTTT. The chain recombines TRBV11-2 with TRBJ1-4; D perhaps matches TRBD1 (5 bases). The CDR3 length is 15 residues. Trimming shortened V by 5 bases and J by 8 bases, and 18 bases separated the two germline ends. CDR1 is SGHAT and CDR2 is FQNNGV in the germline V gene.

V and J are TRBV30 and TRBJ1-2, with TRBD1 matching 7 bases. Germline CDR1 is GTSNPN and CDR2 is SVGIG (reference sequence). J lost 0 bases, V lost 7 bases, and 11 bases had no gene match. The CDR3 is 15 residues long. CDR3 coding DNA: TGTGCCTTGATGGGACAGCCTCTCCCTAACTATGGCTACACCTTC. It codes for CALMGQPLPNYGYTF.

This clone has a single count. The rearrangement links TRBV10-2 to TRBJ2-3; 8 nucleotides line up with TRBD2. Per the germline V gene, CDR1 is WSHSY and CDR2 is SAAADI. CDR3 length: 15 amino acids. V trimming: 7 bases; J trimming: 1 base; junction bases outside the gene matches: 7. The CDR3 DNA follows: TGCGCCAGCATTCGAGCGGGAGCGGGCACAGATACGCAGTATTTT. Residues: CASIRAGAGTDTQYF.

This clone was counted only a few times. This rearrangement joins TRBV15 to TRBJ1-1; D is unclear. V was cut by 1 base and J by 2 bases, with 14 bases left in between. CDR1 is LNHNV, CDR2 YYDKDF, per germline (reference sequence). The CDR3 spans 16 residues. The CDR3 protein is CATSRGAKGSNTEAFF. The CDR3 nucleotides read TGTGCCACCAGCAGAGGGGCCAAAGGTTCCAACACTGAAGCTTTCTTT.

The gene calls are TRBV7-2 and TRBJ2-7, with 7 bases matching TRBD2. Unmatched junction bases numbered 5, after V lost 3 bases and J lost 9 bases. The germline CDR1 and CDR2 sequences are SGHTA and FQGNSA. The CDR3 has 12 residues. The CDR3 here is CASSLGGIGQYF. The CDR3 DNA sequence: TGTGCCAGCAGCTTGGGAGGGATCGGGCAGTACTTC.

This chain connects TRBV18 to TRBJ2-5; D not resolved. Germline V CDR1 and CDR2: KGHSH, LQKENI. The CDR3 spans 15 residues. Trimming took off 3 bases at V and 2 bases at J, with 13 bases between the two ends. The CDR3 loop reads CASSPPRSEQETQYF. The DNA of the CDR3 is TGTGCCAGCTCACCTCCGAGGTCCGAGCAAGAGACCCAGTACTTC.

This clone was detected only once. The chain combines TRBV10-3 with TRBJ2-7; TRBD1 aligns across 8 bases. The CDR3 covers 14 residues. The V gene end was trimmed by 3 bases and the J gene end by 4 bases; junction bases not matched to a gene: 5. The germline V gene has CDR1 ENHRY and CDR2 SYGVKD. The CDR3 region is CAISDRQGTYEQYF. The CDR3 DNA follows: TGTGCCATCAGTGACCGACAGGGGACTTACGAGCAGTACTTC.

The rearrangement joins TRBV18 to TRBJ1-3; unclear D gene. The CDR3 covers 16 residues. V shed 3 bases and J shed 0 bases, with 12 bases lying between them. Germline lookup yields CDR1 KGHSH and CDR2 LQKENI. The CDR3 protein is CASSPVDTLSGNTIYF. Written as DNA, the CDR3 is TGTGCCAGCTCACCTGTAGACACTCTCTCTGGAAACACCATATATTTT.

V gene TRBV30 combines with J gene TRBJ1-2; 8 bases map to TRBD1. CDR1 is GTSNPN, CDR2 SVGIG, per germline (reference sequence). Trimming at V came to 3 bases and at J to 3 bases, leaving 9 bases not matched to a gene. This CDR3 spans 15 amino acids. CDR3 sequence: CAWRPQGAGDYGYTF. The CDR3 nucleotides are TGTGCCTGGAGGCCTCAGGGGGCTGGGGACTATGGCTACACCTTC. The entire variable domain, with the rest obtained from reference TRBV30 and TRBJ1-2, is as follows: SQTIHQWPATLVQPVGSPLSLECTVEGTSNPNLYWYRQAAGRGLQLLFYSVGIGQISSEVPQNLSASRPQDRQFILSSKKLLLSDSGFYLCAWRPQGAGDYGYTFGSGTRLTVV.

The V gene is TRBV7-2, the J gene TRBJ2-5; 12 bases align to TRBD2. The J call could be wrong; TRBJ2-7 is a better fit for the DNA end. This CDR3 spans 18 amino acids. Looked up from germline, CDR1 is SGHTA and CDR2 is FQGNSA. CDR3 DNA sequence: TGTGCCAGCAGCCTTCCACTAGCGGGAGGTAAGGCCTCCTACGAGCAGTACTTC. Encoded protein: CASSLPLAGGKASYEQYF.

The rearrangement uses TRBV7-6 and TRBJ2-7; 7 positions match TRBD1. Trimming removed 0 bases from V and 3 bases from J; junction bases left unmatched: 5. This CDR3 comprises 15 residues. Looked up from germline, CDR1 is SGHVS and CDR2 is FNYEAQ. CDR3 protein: CASSLAGGSGYEQYF. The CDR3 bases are TGTGCCAGCAGCTTAGCAGGGGGCTCGGGCTACGAGCAGTACTTC.